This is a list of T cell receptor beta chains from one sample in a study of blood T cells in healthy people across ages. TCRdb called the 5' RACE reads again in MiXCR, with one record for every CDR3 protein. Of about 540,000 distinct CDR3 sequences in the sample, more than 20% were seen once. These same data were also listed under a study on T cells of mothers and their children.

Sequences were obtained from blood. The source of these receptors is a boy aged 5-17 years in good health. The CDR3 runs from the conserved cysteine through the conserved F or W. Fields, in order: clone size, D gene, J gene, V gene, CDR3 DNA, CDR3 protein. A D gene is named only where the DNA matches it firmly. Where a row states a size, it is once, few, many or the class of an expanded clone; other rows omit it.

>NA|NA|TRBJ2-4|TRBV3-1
TGTGCCAGCAGCCAAGAAAACATTCAGTACTTC
CASSQENIQYF
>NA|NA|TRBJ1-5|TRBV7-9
TGTGCCAGCAGCCCTCCTCAGCCACGGGGGAGCAATCAGCCCCAGCATTTT
CASSPPQPRGSNQPQHF
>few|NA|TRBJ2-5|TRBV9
TGTGCCAGCAGCGTAGCGAACACAGGGTTTTGGAGGGAGACCCAGTACTTC
CASSVANTGFWRETQYF
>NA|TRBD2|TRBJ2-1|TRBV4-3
TGCGCCAGCAGCCAGGCTCCCGGGACTAGCAACTACAATGAGCAGTTCTTC
CASSQAPGTSNYNEQFF
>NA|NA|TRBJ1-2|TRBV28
TGTGCCAGCAGGCCGACCGGGACATTGGCTAACTATGGCTACACCTTC
CASRPTGTLANYGYTF
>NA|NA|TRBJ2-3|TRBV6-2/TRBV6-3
TGTGCCAGCAGCGACTGGGGGGGCGGGTCAGATACGCAGTATTTT
CASSDWGGGSDTQYF
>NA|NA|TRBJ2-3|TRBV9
TGTGCCAGCAGCCCCCCTTGGACAGAAGTCGCAGATACGCAGTATTTT
CASSPPWTEVADTQYF
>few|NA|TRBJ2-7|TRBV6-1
TGTGCCAGCAGAAGGTACGAGCAGTACTTC
CASRRYEQYF
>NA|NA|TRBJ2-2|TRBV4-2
TGTGCCAGCAGCCAAGCCGGGGCGAACACCGGGGAGCTGTTTTTT
CASSQAGANTGELFF
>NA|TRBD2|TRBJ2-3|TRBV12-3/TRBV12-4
TGTGCCAGCAGGCGCTCCTCCTGGCGGGAGCGCCGCACAGATACGCAGTATTTT
CASRRSSWRERRTDTQYF
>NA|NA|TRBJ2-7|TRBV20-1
TGCAGTGCTATCACAGGGTTAAGTAACGAGCAGTACTTC
CSAITGLSNEQYF
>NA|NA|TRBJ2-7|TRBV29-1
TGCAGCGCTGAGCGCAGGGGGGGCTACGAGCAGTACTTC
CSAERRGGYEQYF
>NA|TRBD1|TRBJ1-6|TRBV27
TGTGCCAGCAGTTCTGGGACAGCAAATTCACCCCTCCACTTT
CASSSGTANSPLHF
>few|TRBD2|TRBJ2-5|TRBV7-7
TGTGCTAGCAGTCGATCTAGCGGGGGGCCCAAGGAGACCCAGTACTTC
CASSRSSGGPKETQYF
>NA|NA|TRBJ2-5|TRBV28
TGTGCCAGCAGCTTCCTAAAAGAGACCCAGTACTTC
CASSFLKETQYF
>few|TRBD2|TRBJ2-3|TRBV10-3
TGTGCCATCAGTGGGGCTAGCGGGAGTCAGTCAGATACGCAGTATTTT
CAISGASGSQSDTQYF
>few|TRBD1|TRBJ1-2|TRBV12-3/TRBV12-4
TGTGCCAGCAGTTTAACCCTTGTTGGACAGGGGGCCAGTAGAGGCTACACCTTC
CASSLTLVGQGASRGYTF
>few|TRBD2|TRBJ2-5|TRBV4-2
TGTGCCAGCAGCCAAGAACAAGCGGGAGGGAGCGGATCGGAGACCCAGTACTTC
CASSQEQAGGSGSETQYF
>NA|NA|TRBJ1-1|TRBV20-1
TGCAGTGCTAGAGGGACAGCGTTGAACACTGAAGCTTTCTTT
CSARGTALNTEAFF
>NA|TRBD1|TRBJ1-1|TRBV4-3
TGCGCCAGCAGCGGCAGGGGGGGCACTGAAGCTTTCTTT
CASSGRGGTEAFF
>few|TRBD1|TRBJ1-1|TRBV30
TGTGCCTGGGCACAGGGGGTGAACACTGAAGCTTTCTTT
CAWAQGVNTEAFF
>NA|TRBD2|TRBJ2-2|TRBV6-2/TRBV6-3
TGTGCCAGCAGTTACCGGGGCCTAGCGGGCACCGGGGAGCTGTTTTTT
CASSYRGLAGTGELFF
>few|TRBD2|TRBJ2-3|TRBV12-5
TGTGCTAGTGGTTTGGTTAGCGGGAGGGCATCAGATACGCAGTATTTT
CASGLVSGRASDTQYF
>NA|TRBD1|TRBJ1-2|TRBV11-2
TGTGCCAGCAGCACCCGGACAGGGGACTATGGCTACACCTTC
CASSTRTGDYGYTF
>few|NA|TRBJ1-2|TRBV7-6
TGTGCCAGCAGCCACCCTAACTATGGCTACACCTTC
CASSHPNYGYTF
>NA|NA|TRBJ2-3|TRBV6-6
TGTGCCAGCAGTTACTTGTTTCAGGGAGTCACAGATACGCAGTATTTT
CASSYLFQGVTDTQYF
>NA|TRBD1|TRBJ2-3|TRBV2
TGTGCCAGCAGTGAAGGCAGGGGGATCACAGATACGCAGTATTTT
CASSEGRGITDTQYF
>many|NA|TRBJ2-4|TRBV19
TGTGCCAGTAGTAGGGGGGGCCAAAACATTCAGTACTTC
CASSRGGQNIQYF
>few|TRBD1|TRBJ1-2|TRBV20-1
TGCAGTGCTAGAGATCTAGGGGGCGCTTCCCATGGCTACACCTTC
CSARDLGGASHGYTF
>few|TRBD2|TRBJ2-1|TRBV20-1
TGCAGTGCTAGGGAGGCCTTGGTACTAGCGACCTACAATGAGCAGTTCTTC
CSAREALVLATYNEQFF
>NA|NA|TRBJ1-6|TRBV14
TGTGCCAGCAGCCACGTCCATCCCTCCTATAATTCACCCCTCCACTTT
CASSHVHPSYNSPLHF
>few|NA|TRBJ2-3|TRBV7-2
TGTGCCAGCAGCCTTCGACGACGCCAGGACGCAGATACGCAGTATTTT
CASSLRRRQDADTQYF
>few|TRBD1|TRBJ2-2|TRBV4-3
TGCGCCAGCAGCCAAGGGACAGGGGCCACCGGGGAGCTGTTTTTT
CASSQGTGATGELFF
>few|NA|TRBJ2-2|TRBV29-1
TGCAGCGTTCTGGGTGACCCCGGGGAGCTGTTTTTT
CSVLGDPGELFF
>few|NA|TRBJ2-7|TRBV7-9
TGTGCCAGCAGCTTAACGGTGACAGAACCGCCCGTCTCCTACGAGCAGTACTTC
CASSLTVTEPPVSYEQYF